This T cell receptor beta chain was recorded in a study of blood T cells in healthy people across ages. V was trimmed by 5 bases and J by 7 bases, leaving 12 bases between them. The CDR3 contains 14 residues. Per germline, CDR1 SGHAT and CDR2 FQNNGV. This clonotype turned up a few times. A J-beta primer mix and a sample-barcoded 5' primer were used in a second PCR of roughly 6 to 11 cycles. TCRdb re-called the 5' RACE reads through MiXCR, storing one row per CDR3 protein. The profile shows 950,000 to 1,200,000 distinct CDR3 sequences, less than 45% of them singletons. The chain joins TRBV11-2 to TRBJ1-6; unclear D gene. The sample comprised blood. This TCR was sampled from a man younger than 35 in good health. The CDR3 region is CASSILDLNSPLHF. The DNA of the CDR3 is TGTGCCAGCAGCATCCTGGACCTAAATTCACCCCTCCACTTT.